The T cell receptor (beta chain) described here comes from a study of cytomegalovirus exposure and HLA in healthy donors. Notes on this clone: The junction shows a germline mismatch at one end, possibly a read error.

The primer mix had 60 Vbeta and 13 Jbeta primers. The method was immunoSEQ multiplex PCR; TCRdb's version includes in-frame clones alone and lacks a portion of them. The sample consists of fewer than 200,000 clones, more than 65% of them appearing once. The germline V gene has CDR1 SEHNR and CDR2 FQNEAQ (reference sequence). The CDR3 loop spans 15 amino acids. The sequence was collected from a young man in good health and CMV-seronegative. Input material: PBMCs. The chain carries TRBV7-9 and TRBJ2-1, with 10 nucleotides matching TRBD2. Here the CDR3 DNA reads TGTTCCAGCAGCCCTCTAGCGGGAGCCTACAATGAGCAGTTCTTC. Translation gives CSSSPLAGAYNEQFF.